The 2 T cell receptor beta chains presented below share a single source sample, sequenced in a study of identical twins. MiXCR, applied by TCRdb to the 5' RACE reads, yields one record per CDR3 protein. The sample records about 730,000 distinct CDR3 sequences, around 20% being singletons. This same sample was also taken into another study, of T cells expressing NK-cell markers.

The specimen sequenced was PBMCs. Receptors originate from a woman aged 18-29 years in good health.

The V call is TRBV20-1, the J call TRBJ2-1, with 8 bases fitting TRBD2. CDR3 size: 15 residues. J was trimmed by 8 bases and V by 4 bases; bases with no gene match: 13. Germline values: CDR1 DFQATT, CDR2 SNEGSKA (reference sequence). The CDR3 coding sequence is TGCAGTGCTACACCGGGAGGGAGATGGGGCGATGAGCAGTTCTTC. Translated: CSATPGGRWGDEQFF.

CDR3 nucleotide sequence: TGTGCCAGCAGCGTAGTCCGGAAACCCCAGCATTTT. As protein: CASSVVRKPQHF. V usage is TRBV9 and J usage is TRBJ1-5; D unclear. Trimming removed 0 bases from V and 10 bases from J, with 8 bases in between. CDR1 is SGDLS, CDR2 YYNGEE, per germline. CDR3 length equals 12 residues.